This T cell receptor beta chain emerged from a study of shared clonotypes between healthy human individuals. The run depth of the assay was deep. The protocol was immunoSEQ multiplex PCR, while the TCRdb copy is restricted to in-frame clones and leaves out a portion. The table lists around 690,000 clones, 80% to 95% of them singletons. Study-level results: Several donors showed sharing of approximately 5% of naive CD4 clonotypes.

There are 14 residues in the CDR3. Germline V CDR1 and CDR2: SEHNR, FQNEAQ (reference sequence). V dropped 2 bases and J dropped 8 bases, with 13 bases sitting between them. As concerns this clone: What it binds is not known.

CD8 memory combined CD45RO+ cells with CCR7-negative CD45RA+ TemRA cells. V is TRBV7-9 and J is TRBJ2-1; D is possibly TRBD1 (5 bases). The source of this sequence is a man aged 18 to 29 in good health. Some clones in this sample may be carry-over from other donors' samples. Sequences were obtained from memory CD8+ T cells from PBMCs. Subset: CD45RO+ cells pooled with CCR7-negative TemRA cells. CDR3 sequence reads: CASSLKGWQDEQFF. CDR3 in DNA: TGTGCCAGCAGCTTAAAGGGGTGGCAGGATGAGCAGTTCTTC. The full variable domain, with the rest looked up from reference TRBV7-9 and TRBJ2-1, is DTGVSQNPRHKITKRGQNVTFRCDPISEHNRLYWYRQTLGQGPEFLTYFQNEAQLEKSRLLSDRFSAERPKGSFSTLEIQRTEQGDSAMYLCASSLKGWQDEQFFGPGTRLTVL.